This section outlines one T cell receptor beta chain sequence together with its context. Its antigen target is currently unknown. Nothing much larger sits one base from this clone, and base qualities are not available. The data were taken from a study of cytomegalovirus exposure and HLA in healthy donors (dated by TCRdb to 2016 to 2017). Study-level background: According to an earlier analysis of a few hundred of the donors, 150 million to 200 million T cells yielded roughly 110 million unique TCR beta sequences and approximately 280 Gb of sequence data. An early release covering some 640 HLA-typed donors comprised about 320 gigabases of sequencing data and 85 million or so unique TCR sequences. The genetic ancestry cluster associated with self-reported Caucasian donors included 70% to 85% of the 398 genotyped donors. The study aimed to test whether signatures of past pathogen exposure could be identified by cataloging public T cell receptors. The T cell repertoires of 666 subjects were profiled by immunosequencing and related to cytomegalovirus serostatus. Besides the first cohort of roughly 660 subjects, a separate validation cohort made up of around 120 different subjects was used. To predict cytomegalovirus infection status, the study brought together high-throughput TCR immunosequencing, statistical association of individual TCRs with disease status, and machine learning. A later analysis re-examined previously published TCR beta repertoires from about 670 donors and added high-resolution HLA genotyping to investigate patterns of TCR occurrence. Rather than using new phenotypic data, the later analysis identified candidate immune exposures from TCR beta sequences and from how often those sequences occurred across donors. In an earlier analysis of roughly 600 of the donors, high-throughput TCR beta sequencing was used to judge whether each TCR beta V gene segment behaved as functional or pseudogenic. Donor age, sex, ethnicity and CMV serostatus were compiled alongside the repertoire data. In a later genetic analysis, genome-wide SNP genotypes for about 65% of the 666 donors were used, and that subset was treated as a discovery cohort. All discovery cohort repertoires had been generated using a single sequencing platform. Both class I and class II loci were covered by HLA typing, at four-digit resolution. The number of donors typed differed by locus, with about 629-640 for A, B, C, DRB1 and DQB1, 522 for DQA1, about 610 for DPA1, and around 450 for DPB1. Four to six DR-DQ haplotypes were handled as single units for association and clustering, since linkage in the cohort was strong. Among approximately 370 genotyped donors of the cohort, an average of around 250,000 unique TCR beta nucleotide sequences was sequenced per donor, of which about 19% were non-productive.

The library was produced with the immunoSEQ multiplex PCR assay. A mixture of 60 forward primers for TCR Vbeta segments and 13 reverse primers for TCR Jbeta segments was used in the multiplex PCR. Amplification of the CDR3 region of rearranged TCR beta genes was performed with a multiplex PCR assay on genomic DNA. Amplified TCR beta libraries were sequenced as 87-base-pair reads on the Illumina HiSeq System. The authors' pipeline ran thus. In a later analysis, tens of millions of unique TCR beta chains were counted across the 650 to 700 repertoires, and about 9.9 million of these chains were shared by at least two donors. A nearest-neighbor algorithm error-corrected the raw reads and collapsed the reads into unique sequences, merging closely related sequences to remove PCR and sequencing errors. To assign V, D and J gene segments, CDR3 sequences were aligned to IMGT reference sequences. For a sequence to be retained, at least a six-nucleotide match to both a V gene segment and a J gene segment was required. A rearrangement counted as productive if the CDR3 had no stop codons and remained in frame with V and J, and every other rearrangement counted as non-productive. CDR3 was defined by IMGT convention, running from the second conserved V-encoded cysteine to the conserved J-encoded phenylalanine. Sequences without an unambiguous match to a single V gene segment were excluded from the earlier analysis of almost 600 of the donors. In an earlier analysis of several hundred of the donors, a V segment was called functional when productive rearrangements were above 56.7%, and segregating when the standard deviation between donors exceeded 5%. A statistical classification framework was built to diagnose cytomegalovirus status from the catalog of TCR beta chain sequences. In a later analysis, TCR nucleotide sequences were compared against IMGT/GENE-DB human TR gene sequences so that V and J genes could be assigned. In a later analysis, CDR3 sequences and most-parsimonious VDJ recombination scenarios were assigned using the TCRdist pipeline. In a later analysis, every TCR beta chain was defined by the combination of its CDR3 amino acid sequence and its V-gene family, and reads without a unique V-gene family were dropped. A later analysis removed roughly 590 highly shared, low-generation-probability nucleotide sequences to deal with suspected cross-contamination and a sequencing artifact. In a later analysis, a clonal expansion index was calculated for each public chain from normalized within-repertoire ranks of inferred template counts. In a later analysis, generation probabilities were computed with a VDJ recombination model fitted to out-of-frame rearrangements, and the resulting probabilities were checked against IGoR. In a later analysis, TCR-TCR, TCR-HLA and TCR-CMV co-occurrence was scored with hypergeometric tests, and a repertoire-size bias correction was applied to TCR pairs. In a later analysis, false discovery rates were estimated by permuting HLA or CMV assignments 20 times. In a later analysis, co-occurring TCRs were grouped using DBSCAN, and TCRdist sequence similarity was added for clustering within HLA-allele-positive subsets. Co-occurrence clustering excluded repertoires with fewer than 30,000 or more than 120,000 public chains, plus five with anomalous nucleotide sharing. As stored in TCRdb, this immuneACCESS dataset retains in-frame rearrangements with V and J assigned. A fraction of the clones does not appear; measured against another copy, unresolved V genes explain less than half of the discrepancy, and the remainder lacks a known reason. From that table come the V and J calls and clone size; the DNA was used to work out D and trimming. The sample data list roughly 140,000 clones, and more than 65% of these were observed just once. 1.5% to 2% of the sample is in the top ten clones.

The full study reports these points: Specific HLA alleles were associated with 16,951 TCR beta sequences at a false discovery rate of 0.05 in a later analysis. Assigning TCR associations to individual alleles was difficult when HLA alleles, especially DR and DQ, strongly co-occurred. Compared with the approximately 710-donor mean, donors in an Asian-associated ancestry cluster had fewer N-insertions in productive TCRs, according to a later genetic analysis. An association between a missense DCLRE1C variant and V-gene and J-gene trimming of TCR beta chains was found in a later genetic analysis and replicated in an independent cohort. Presence/absence analyses assumed roughly uniform sequencing depth across donors, an assumption that may not hold. Because counts were too low, 15 to 20 rarely observed V segments, including chromosome 9 orphons, were excluded from the earlier analysis of some 540 of the donors. CMV serostatus was the only immune exposure information available for the cohort. In a later analysis, HLA-associated TCR beta chains were found to be more clonally expanded and to have lower generation probabilities than equally common non-associated chains. Because HLA typing was missing for some donors at each locus, association tests included only the typed subset. A further reported finding was that TCR beta sequences accurately predicted the HLA-A and HLA-B alleles for most subjects in the first cohort. A later analysis found that most CMV-associated TCR beta chains appeared HLA-restricted, with HLA associations seemingly driven largely by CMV exposure. Across donors, most TCR sequences were observed very rarely, whereas some public TCRs were present in many individuals. This cohort had only TCR beta chains sequenced, and the lack of alpha or paired-chain data limited which features could be detected. In vitro tests confirmed that a few of the cytomegalovirus-associated TCR beta chains recognize cytomegalovirus antigens. An earlier analysis of approximately 500 of the donors showed that most TCR beta V segments appeared in productive rearrangements either about 87% or about 30% of the time, which broadly matched IMGT annotations. The study listed approximately 150 TCR beta chains as associated with cytomegalovirus. According to a later analysis, parvovirus B19, influenza, CMV and Epstein-Barr virus appeared linked to several top co-occurrence clusters. It was suggested by the authors that the approach could potentially be generalized to other disease states and immunological phenotypes. Linkage disequilibrium might explain the correlated functional status among segregating V segments, but an unknown experimental factor could not be excluded. A cluster of highly shared sequence variants was judged likely to represent a technical artifact of the sequencing pipeline. According to a later analysis, TCR association rates differed among HLA loci, with DRB1 alleles showing the most associated TCRs and HLA-C alleles showing the fewest. The classifier was reported to diagnose cytomegalovirus status with high specificity and sensitivity in both the original cohort and the validation cohort.

The cohort consisted of 670 or so healthy bone marrow donors. All cohort members were sampled while nominally healthy, although unrecorded immune exposures were likely present. The donor was CMV seronegative and was included in the group of a few hundred seronegative cohort members. A peripheral blood sample was provided by each donor, and peripheral blood mononuclear cells were used for TCR beta sequencing. The Qiagen DNeasy Blood Extraction Kit was used to extract genomic DNA from the blood cell samples. This clonotype originated in a woman aged 25 to 39 in good health and CMV-seronegative. Input material: PBMCs.

The DNA sequence follows: TGTGCCAGCAGTCGACTAGCAAGGGAGACCCAGTACTTC. Its product reads: CASSRLARETQYF. The rearrangement joined TRBV7-6 to TRBJ2-5, with TRBD2 matching 7 junction bases. From the cysteine through the phenylalanine, the CDR3 covers 13 amino acids. Of all the DNA, just the CDR3 is kept, 39 bases in frame from base 1. Relative to germline, V is missing 6 bases and J is missing 5 bases, with 6 bases of the junction outside any gene match. The germline V gene supplies CDR1 SGHVS and CDR2 FNYEAQ.